This entry is about one TCR beta chain. The sample originates from a study of hypomethylating agent response in myelodysplastic syndrome. Across the whole study: Either azacitidine (about 70% of the 11) or decitabine (3 of 11) was given. Mean age was around 70 +/- 6 years; diploid cytogenetics predominated. Roughly five patients were non-responders, while six or seven showed complete response or hematologic improvement.

CDR3 length equals 15 residues. The germline V gene has CDR1 SGHTA and CDR2 FQGTGA. V was pared by 3 bases and J by 6 bases, with 16 bases between. Per the original data handling: Previously reported viral-epitope specificity per VDJdb covered approximately 1.7% of around 170,000 unique clonotypes. Clones were sequenced by immunoSEQ multiplex PCR, and TCRdb holds only the in-frame ones, with some missing. The DNA was the basis for D and trimming; V, J and clone size are from that table. This table has around 1,600 clones, approximately 86% appearing once. The specimen comprised bone marrow, sampled before or after starting hypomethylating agent treatment for myelodysplastic syndrome (not recorded which). This sequence originates from a human donor with myelodysplastic syndrome. The chain uses TRBV7-3 and TRBJ2-3, with D maybe TRBD2 (5 bases). The CDR3 bases are TGTGCCAGCAGCTTGCAGGCGGGTGGCTTGGATACGCAGTATTTT. This codes for CASSLQAGGLDTQYF.